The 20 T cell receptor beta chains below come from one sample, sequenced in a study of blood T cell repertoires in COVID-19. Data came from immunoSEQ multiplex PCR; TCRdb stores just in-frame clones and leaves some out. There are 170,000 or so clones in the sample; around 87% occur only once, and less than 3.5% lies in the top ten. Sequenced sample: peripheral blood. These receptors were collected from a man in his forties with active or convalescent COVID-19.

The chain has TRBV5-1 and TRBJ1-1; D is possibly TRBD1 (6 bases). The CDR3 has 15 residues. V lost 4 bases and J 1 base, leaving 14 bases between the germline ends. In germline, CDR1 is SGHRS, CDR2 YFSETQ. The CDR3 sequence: CASSDSTGANTEAFF. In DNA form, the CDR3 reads TGCGCCAGCAGCGATTCGACAGGAGCGAACACTGAAGCTTTCTTT.

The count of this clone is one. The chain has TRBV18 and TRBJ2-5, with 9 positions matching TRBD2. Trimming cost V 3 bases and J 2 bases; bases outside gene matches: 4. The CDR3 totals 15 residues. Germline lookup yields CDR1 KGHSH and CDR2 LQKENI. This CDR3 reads CASSPLAGTQETQYF. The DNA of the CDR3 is TGTGCCAGCTCACCGCTAGCGGGGACGCAAGAGACCCAGTACTTC.

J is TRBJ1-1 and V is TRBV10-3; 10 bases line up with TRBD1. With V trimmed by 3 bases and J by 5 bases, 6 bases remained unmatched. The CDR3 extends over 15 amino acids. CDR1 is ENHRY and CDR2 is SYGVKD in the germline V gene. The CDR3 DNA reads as TGTGCCATCAGTGACGAGACAGGGGGCGAAACTGAAGCTTTCTTT. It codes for CAISDETGGETEAFF.

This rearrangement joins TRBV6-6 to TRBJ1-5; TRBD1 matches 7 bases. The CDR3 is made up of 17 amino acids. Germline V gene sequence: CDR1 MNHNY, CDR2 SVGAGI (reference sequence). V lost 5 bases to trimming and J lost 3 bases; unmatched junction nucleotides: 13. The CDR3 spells CASSPHAGTVINQPQHF. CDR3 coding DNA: TGTGCCAGCAGTCCCCACGCCGGGACAGTAATCAATCAGCCCCAGCATTTT.

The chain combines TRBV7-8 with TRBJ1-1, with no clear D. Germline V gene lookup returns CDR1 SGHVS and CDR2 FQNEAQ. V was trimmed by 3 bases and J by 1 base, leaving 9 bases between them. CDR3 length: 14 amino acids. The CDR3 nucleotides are TGTGCCAGCAGCTTGACGGAGGGGAACACTGAAGCTTTCTTT. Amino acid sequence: CASSLTEGNTEAFF.

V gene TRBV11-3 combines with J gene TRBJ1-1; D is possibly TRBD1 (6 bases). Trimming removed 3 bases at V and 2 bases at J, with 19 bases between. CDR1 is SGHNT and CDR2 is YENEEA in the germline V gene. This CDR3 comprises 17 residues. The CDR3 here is CASSLVGGARPNTEAFF. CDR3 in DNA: TGTGCCAGCAGCTTGGTAGGGGGAGCACGTCCAAACACTGAAGCTTTCTTT.

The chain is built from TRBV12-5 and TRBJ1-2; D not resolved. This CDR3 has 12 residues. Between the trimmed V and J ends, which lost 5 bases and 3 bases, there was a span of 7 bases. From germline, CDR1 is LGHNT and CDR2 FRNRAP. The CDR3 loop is CASGHRDYGYTF. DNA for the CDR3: TGTGCTAGTGGTCACCGGGACTATGGCTACACCTTC.

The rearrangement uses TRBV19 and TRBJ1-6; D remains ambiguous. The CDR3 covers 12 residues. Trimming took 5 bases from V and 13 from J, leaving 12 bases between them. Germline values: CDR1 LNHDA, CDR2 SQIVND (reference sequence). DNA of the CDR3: TGTGCCAGTAGTGGGTTACTATTGCCCCTCCACTTT. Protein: CASSGLLLPLHF. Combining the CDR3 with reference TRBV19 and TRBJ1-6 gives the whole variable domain DGGITQSPKYLFRKEGQNVTLSCEQNLNHDAMYWYRQDPGQGLRLIYYSQIVNDFQKGDIAEGYSVSREKKESFPLTVTSAQKNPTAFYLCASSGLLLPLHFGNGTRLTVT.

CDR3 in amino acids: CASSLGLGGRYQETQYF. The CDR3 DNA follows: TGTGCCAGCAGCTTAGGCCTGGGGGGGCGATATCAAGAGACCCAGTACTTC. The V gene is TRBV13, the J gene TRBJ2-5, with a possible D match to TRBD2 (7 bases). CDR1 and CDR2 from the germline V gene are PRHDT and FYEKMQ (reference sequence). CDR3 length: 17 residues. Trimming removed 0 bases from V and 2 bases from J, with 16 bases in between.

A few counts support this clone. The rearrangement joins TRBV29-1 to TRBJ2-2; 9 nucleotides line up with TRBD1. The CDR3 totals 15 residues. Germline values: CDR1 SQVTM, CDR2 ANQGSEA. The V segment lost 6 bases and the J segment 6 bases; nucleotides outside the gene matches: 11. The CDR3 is CSVSNRGRLAGELFF. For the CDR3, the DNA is TGCAGCGTCTCAAACAGGGGGCGCCTCGCCGGGGAGCTGTTTTTT.

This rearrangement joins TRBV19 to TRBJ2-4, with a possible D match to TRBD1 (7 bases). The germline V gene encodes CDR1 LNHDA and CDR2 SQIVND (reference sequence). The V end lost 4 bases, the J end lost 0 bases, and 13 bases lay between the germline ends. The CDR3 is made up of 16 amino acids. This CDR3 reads CASSRQGGLAKNIQYF. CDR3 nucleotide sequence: TGTGCCAGTAGTAGACAGGGAGGTTTAGCCAAAAACATTCAGTACTTC.

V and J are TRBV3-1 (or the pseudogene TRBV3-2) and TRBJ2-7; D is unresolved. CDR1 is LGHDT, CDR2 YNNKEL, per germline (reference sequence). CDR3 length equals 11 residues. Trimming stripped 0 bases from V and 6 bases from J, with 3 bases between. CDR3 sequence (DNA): TGTGCCAGCAGCCAAGAGGCCGAGCAGTACTTC. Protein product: CASSQEAEQYF.

CDR3 nucleotide sequence: TGCAGTGCTAGTCCGAGGGGAGGTGGCTACACCTTC. Protein sequence: CSASPRGGGYTF. The V and J genes are TRBV20-1 and TRBJ1-2; D might be TRBD1 (5 bases). The germline V gene encodes CDR1 DFQATT and CDR2 SNEGSKA (reference sequence). The germline V and J ends were trimmed by 3 bases and 7 bases, with 12 bases remaining between them. The CDR3 extends over 12 amino acids.

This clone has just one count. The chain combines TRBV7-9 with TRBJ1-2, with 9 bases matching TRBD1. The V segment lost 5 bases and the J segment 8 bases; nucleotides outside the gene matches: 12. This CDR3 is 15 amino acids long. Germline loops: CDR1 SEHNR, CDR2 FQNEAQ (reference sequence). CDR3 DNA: TGTGCCAGCAGCGCACCTCGGGACAGGGCAGGCGGCTACACCTTC. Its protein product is CASSAPRDRAGGYTF.

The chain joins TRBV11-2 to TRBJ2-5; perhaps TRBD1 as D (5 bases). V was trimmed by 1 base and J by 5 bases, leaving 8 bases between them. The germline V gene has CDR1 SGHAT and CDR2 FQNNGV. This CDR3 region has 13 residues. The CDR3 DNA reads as TGTGCCAGCAGCTTAGCAGGGCTGGAGACCCAGTACTTC. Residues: CASSLAGLETQYF.

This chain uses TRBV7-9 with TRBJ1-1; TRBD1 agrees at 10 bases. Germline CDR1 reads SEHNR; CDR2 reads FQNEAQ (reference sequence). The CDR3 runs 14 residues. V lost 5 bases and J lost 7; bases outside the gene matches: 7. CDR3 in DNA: TGTGCCAGCAGCGAGACAGGGGGCTTATATGAAGCTTTCTTT. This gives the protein CASSETGGLYEAFF. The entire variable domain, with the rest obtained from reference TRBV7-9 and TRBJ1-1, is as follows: DTGVSQNPRHKITKRGQNVTFRCDPISEHNRLYWYRQTLGQGPEFLTYFQNEAQLEKSRLLSDRFSAERPKGSFSTLEIQRTEQGDSAMYLCASSETGGLYEAFFGQGTRLTVV.

CDR3 sequence reads: CASSLERGGPGSYEQYF. DNA for the CDR3: TGTGCCAGCAGCTTGGAGCGGGGGGGACCTGGCTCCTACGAGCAGTACTTC. The rearrangement links TRBV11-3 to TRBJ2-7; 10 bases are a match to TRBD2. Germline-derived CDR1 and CDR2 are SGHNT and YENEEA. Unmatched junction bases numbered 8, after V lost 3 bases and J lost 0 bases. The CDR3 runs to 17 residues. Variable domain in full (rest from reference TRBV11-3 and TRBJ2-7): EAGVVQSPRYKIIEKKQPVAFWCNPISGHNTLYWYLQNLGQGPELLIRYENEEAVDDSQLPKDRFSAERLKGVDSTLKIQPAELGDSAVYLCASSLERGGPGSYEQYFGPGTRLTVT.

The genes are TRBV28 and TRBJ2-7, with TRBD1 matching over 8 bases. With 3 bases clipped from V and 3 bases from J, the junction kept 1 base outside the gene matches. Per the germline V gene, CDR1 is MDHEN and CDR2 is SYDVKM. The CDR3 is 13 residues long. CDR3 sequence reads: CASSLDRDYEQYF. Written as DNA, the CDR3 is TGTGCCAGCAGTTTGGACAGGGACTACGAGCAGTACTTC.

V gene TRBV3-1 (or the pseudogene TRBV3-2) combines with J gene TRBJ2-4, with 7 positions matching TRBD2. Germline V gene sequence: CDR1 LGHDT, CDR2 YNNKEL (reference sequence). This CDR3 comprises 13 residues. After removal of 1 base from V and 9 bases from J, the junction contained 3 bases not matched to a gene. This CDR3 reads CASSQVGGGIQYF. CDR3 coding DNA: TGTGCCAGCAGCCAAGTAGGCGGGGGCATTCAGTACTTC.

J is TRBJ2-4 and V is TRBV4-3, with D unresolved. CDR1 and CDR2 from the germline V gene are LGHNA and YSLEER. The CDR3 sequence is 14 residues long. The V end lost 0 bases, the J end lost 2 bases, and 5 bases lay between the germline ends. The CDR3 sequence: CASSQDNTKNIQYF. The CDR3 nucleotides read TGCGCCAGCAGCCAAGATAACACCAAAAACATTCAGTACTTC.